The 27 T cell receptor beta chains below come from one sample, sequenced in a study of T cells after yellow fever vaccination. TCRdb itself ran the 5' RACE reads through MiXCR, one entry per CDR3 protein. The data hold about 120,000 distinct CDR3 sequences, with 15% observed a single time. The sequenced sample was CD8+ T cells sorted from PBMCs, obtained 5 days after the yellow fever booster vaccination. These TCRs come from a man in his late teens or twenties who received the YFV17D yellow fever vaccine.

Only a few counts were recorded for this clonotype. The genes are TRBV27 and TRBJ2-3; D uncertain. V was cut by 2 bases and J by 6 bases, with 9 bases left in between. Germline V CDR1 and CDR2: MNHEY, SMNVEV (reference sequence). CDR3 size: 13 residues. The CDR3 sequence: CASSLNFWDTQYF. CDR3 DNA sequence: TGTGCCAGCAGTTTAAATTTTTGGGATACGCAGTATTTT.

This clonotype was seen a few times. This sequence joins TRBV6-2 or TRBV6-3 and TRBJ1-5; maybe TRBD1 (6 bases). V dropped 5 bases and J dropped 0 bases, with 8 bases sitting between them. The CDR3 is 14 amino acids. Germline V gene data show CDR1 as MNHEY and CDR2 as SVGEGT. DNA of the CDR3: TGTGCCAGCAGTGGACAGTTTAGCAATCAGCCCCAGCATTTT. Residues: CASSGQFSNQPQHF.

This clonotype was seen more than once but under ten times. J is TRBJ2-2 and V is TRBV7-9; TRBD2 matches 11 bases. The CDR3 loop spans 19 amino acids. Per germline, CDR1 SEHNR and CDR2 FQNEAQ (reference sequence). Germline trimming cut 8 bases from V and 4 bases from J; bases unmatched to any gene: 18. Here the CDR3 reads CASSSPPLAGGPSTGELFF. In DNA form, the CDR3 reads TGTGCCAGCTCCTCGCCTCCTTTAGCGGGGGGGCCGAGCACCGGGGAGCTGTTTTTT. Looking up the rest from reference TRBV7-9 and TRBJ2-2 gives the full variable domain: DTGVSQNPRHKITKRGQNVTFRCDPISEHNRLYWYRQTLGQGPEFLTYFQNEAQLEKSRLLSDRFSAERPKGSFSTLEIQRTEQGDSAMYLCASSSPPLAGGPSTGELFFGEGSRLTVL.

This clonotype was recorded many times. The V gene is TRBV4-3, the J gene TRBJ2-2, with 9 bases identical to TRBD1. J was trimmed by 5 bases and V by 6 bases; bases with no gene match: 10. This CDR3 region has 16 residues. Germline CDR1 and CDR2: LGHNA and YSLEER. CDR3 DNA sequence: TGCGCCAGCAGAACTACCGGGACAGGGCAAACCGGGGAGCTGTTTTTT. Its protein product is CASRTTGTGQTGELFF.

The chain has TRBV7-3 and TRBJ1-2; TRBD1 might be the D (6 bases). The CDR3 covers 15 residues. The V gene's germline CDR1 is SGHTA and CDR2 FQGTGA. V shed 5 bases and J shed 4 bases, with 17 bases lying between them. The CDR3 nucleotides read TGTGCCAGCAGCCCATGGGGGGGGCAGGTCTATGGCTACACCTTC. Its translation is CASSPWGGQVYGYTF.

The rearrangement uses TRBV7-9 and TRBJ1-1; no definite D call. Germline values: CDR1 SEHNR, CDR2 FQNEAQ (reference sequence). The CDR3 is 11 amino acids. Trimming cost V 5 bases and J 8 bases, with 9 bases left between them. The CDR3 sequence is CASSPGPEAFF. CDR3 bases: TGTGCCAGCAGCCCGGGCCCCGAAGCTTTCTTT.

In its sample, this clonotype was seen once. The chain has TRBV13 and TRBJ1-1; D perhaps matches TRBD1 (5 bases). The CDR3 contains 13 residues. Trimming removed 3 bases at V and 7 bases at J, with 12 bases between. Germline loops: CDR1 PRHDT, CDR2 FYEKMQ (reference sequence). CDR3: CASSLEGRSEAFF. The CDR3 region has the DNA TGTGCCAGCAGCTTGGAGGGGAGAAGTGAAGCTTTCTTT.

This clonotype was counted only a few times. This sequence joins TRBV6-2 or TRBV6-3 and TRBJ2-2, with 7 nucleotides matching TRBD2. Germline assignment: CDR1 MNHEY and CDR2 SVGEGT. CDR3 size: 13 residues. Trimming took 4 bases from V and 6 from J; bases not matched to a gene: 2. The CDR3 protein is CASSSGGAGELFF. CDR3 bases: TGTGCCAGCAGTTCTGGGGGGGCCGGGGAGCTGTTTTTT.

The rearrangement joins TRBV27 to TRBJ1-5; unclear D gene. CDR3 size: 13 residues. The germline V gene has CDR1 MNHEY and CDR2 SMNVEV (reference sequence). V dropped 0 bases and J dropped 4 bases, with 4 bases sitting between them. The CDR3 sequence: CASSLSTNQPQHF. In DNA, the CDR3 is TGTGCCAGCAGTTTATCGACAAATCAGCCCCAGCATTTT.

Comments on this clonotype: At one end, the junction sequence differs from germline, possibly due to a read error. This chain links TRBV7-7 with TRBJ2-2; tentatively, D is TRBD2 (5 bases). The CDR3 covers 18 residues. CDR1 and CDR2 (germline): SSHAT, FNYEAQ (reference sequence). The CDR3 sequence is CASSLSTTARVETGELFF. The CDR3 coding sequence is TGTGCTAGCAGCTTAAGCACAACGGCGAGGGTGGAAACCGGGGAGCTGTTTTTT.

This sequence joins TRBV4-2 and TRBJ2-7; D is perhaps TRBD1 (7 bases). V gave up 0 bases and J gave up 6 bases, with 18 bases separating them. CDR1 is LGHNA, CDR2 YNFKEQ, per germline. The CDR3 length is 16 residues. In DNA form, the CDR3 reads TGTGCCAGCAGCCAAGATCTCGGCAGGGGGGCTAGCGAGCAGTACTTC. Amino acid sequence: CASSQDLGRGASEQYF.

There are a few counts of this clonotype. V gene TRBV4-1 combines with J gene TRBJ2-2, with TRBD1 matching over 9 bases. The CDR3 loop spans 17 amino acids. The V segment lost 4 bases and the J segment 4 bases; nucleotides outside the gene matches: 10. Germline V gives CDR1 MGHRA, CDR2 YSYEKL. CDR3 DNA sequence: TGCGCCAGCAGCCGCGACGCGACAGGGGGGAGCACCGGGGAGCTGTTTTTT. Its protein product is CASSRDATGGSTGELFF.

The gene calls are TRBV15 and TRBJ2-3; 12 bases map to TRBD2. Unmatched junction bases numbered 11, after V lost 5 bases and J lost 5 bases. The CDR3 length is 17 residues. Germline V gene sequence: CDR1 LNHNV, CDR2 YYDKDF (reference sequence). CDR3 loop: CATSRLTSGGVRDTQYF. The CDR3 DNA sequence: TGTGCCACCAGCCGCCTGACTAGCGGGGGTGTGCGAGATACGCAGTATTTT.

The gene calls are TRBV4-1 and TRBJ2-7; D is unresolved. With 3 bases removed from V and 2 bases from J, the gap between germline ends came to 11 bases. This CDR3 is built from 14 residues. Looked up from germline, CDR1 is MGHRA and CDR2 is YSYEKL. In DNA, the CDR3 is TGCGCCAGCAGCCAGGAATTAGGTCCCTACGAGCAGTACTTC. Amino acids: CASSQELGPYEQYF.

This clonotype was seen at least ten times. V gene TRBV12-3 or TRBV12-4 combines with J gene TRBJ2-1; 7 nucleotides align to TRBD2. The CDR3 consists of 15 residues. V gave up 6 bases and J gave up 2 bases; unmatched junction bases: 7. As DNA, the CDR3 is TGTGCCAGCAGCAACGGGGGGAGCACCTACAATGAGCAGTTCTTC. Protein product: CASSNGGSTYNEQFF.

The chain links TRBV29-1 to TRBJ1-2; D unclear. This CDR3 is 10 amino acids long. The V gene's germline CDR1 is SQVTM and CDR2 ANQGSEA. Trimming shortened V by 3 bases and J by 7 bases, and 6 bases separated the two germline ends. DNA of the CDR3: TGCAGCGTTGAGCTCTTTGGCTACACCTTC. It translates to CSVELFGYTF.

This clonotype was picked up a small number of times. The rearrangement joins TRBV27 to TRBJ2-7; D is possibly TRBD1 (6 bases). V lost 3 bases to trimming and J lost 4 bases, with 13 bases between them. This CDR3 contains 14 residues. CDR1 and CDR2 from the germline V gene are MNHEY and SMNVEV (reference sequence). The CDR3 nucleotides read TGTGCCAGCAGTTTTAACCCCAGGGGATACGAGCAGTACTTC. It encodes CASSFNPRGYEQYF.

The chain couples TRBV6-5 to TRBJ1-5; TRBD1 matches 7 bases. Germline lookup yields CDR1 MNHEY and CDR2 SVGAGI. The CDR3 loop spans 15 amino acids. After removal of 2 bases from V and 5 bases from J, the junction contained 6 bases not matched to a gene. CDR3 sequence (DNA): TGTGCCAGCAGTTACCCAACAGGGGACCATCAGCCCCAGCATTTT. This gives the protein CASSYPTGDHQPQHF.

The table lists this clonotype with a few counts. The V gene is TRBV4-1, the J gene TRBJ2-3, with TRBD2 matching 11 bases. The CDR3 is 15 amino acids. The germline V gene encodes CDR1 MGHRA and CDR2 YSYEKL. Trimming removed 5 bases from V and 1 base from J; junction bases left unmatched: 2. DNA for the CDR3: TGCGCCAGCAGCTTGGGACTAGCGGGCACAGATACGCAGTATTTT. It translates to CASSLGLAGTDTQYF.

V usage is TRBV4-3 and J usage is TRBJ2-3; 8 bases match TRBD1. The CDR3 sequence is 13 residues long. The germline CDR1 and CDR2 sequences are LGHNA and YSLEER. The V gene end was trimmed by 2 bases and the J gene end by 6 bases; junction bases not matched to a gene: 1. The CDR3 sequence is CASSQQGADTQYF. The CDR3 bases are TGCGCCAGCAGCCAACAGGGGGCGGATACGCAGTATTTT.

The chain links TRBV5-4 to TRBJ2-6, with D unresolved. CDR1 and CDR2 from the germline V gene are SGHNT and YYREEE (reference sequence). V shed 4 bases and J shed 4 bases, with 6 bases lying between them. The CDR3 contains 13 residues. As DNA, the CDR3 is TGTGCCAGCAGCAAGACAGGGGCCAACGTCCTGACTTTC. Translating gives CASSKTGANVLTF. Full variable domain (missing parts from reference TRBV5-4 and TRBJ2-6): ETGVTQSPTHLIKTRGQQVTLRCSSQSGHNTVSWYQQALGQGPQFIFQYYREEENGRGNFPPRFSGLQFPNYSSELNVNALELDDSALYLCASSKTGANVLTFGAGSRLTVL.

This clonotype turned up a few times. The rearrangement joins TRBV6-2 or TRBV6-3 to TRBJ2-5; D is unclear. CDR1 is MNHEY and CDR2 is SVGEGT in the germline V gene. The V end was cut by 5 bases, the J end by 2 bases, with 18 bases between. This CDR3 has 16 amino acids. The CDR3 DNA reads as TGTGCCAGCAGTCCTTGGGTCCCCCGTCGGCAAGAGACCCAGTACTTC. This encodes CASSPWVPRRQETQYF.

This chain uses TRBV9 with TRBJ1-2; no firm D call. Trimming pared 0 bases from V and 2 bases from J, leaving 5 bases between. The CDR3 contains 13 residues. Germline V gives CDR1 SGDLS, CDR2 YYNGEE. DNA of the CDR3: TGTGCCAGCAGCGTAGCGGTGAACTATGGCTACACCTTC. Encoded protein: CASSVAVNYGYTF.

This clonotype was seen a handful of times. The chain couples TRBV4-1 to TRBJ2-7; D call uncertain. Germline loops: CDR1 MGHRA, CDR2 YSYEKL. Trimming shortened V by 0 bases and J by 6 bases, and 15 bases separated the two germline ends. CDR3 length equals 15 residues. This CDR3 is CASSQDPGQLSEQYF. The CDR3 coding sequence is TGCGCCAGCAGCCAAGATCCCGGGCAGCTCTCCGAGCAGTACTTC.

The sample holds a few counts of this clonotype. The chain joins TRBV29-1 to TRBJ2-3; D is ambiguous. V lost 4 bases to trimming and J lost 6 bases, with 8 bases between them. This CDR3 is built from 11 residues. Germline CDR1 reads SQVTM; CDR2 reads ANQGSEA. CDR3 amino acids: CSVGEDDTQYF. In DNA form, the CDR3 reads TGCAGCGTTGGAGAAGACGATACGCAGTATTTT.

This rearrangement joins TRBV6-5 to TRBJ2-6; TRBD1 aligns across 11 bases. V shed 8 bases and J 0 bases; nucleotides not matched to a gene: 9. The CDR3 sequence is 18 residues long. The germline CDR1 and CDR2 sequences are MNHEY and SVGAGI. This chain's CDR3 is CASSVPGQGVSGANVLTF. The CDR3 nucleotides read TGTGCCAGCTCGGTACCGGGACAGGGGGTCTCTGGGGCCAACGTCCTGACTTTC.

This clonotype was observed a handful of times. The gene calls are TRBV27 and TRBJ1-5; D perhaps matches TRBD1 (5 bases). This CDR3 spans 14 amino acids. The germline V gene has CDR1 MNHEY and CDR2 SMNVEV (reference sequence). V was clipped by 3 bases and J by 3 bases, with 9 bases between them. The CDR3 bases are TGTGCCAGCAGTTTGGGGGGATTCAATCAGCCCCAGCATTTT. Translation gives CASSLGGFNQPQHF.